Each of the 17 T cell receptor beta chains below was sequenced from the same sample in a study of T cells in tuberculosis (dated by TCRdb to between 2018 and 2020). The protocol used for the library was the immunoSEQ multiplex PCR assay. The clones in this table, taken by TCRdb from immuneACCESS, are in-frame only. Not every clone is retained; where verified, under half of the shortfall comes from an unresolved V gene, and the cause of the rest is unknown. Recorded for this sample are roughly 34,000 clones; nearly 97% of them occurred a single time. The ten largest clones represent roughly 2.5% of the sample. The sequenced sample was PBMCs. These receptor sequences come from a donor aged 10 to 29 with latent tuberculosis or without tuberculosis infection.

This clone was observed a single time. The V call is TRBV6-1, the J call TRBJ2-5; 7 positions match TRBD1. J was trimmed by 1 base and V by 4 bases; bases with no gene match: 9. The germline gives CDR1 MNHNS, CDR2 SASEGT. CDR3 size: 16 residues. Written as DNA, the CDR3 is TGTGCCAGCAGTGTCGTCTGGGGACAGCGCCAAGAGACCCAGTACTTC. It codes for CASSVVWGQRQETQYF.

This sequence joins TRBV7-2 and TRBJ2-4; 11 bases are a match to TRBD2. The CDR3 is made up of 18 amino acids. From germline, CDR1 is SGHTA and CDR2 FQGNSA. The V segment lost 5 bases and the J segment 4 bases; nucleotides outside the gene matches: 13. The DNA of the CDR3 is TGTGCCAGCAGCCCCCACTCAGGGCTAGCGGGGGGTAAAAACATTCAGTACTTC. It codes for CASSPHSGLAGGKNIQYF.

The V and J genes are TRBV5-5 and TRBJ1-4; D not certain. This CDR3 has 16 residues. The germline V gene has CDR1 SGHKS and CDR2 YYEKEE (reference sequence). The ends were cut back, 0 bases at V and 3 bases at J, with 12 bases in the middle. The chain's CDR3 is CASSLDGSRPNEKLFF. CDR3 nucleotide sequence: TGTGCCAGCAGCTTGGACGGGTCCCGGCCTAATGAAAAACTGTTTTTT.

The rearrangement joins TRBV11-2 to TRBJ2-5; TRBD1 matches at 7 bases. CDR1 is SGHAT, CDR2 FQNNGV, per germline. CDR3 length equals 13 residues. The ends lost 1 base at V and 4 bases at J; junction bases unmatched: 0. The CDR3 bases are TGTGCCAGCAGCTTAGCAGGGGGAGAGACCCAGTACTTC. Translation: CASSLAGGETQYF.

The chain combines TRBV19 with TRBJ1-4, with 9 positions matching TRBD1. V was clipped by 5 bases and J by 4 bases; unmatched bases: 5. Germline V gene data show CDR1 as LNHDA and CDR2 as SQIVND (reference sequence). This CDR3 has 15 residues. CDR3 amino acids: CASSAWTGVNEKLFF. The CDR3 DNA sequence: TGTGCCAGTAGTGCTTGGACAGGGGTTAATGAAAAACTGTTTTTT.

The rearrangement links TRBV18 to TRBJ1-1; D possibly corresponds to TRBD1 (5 bases). Trimming stripped 0 bases from V and 7 bases from J, with 18 bases between. Germline CDR1 and CDR2: KGHSH and LQKENI. The CDR3 loop spans 16 amino acids. The CDR3 bases are TGTGCCAGCTCACCACCGGCAGGGCTTGTTGACGTTGAAGCTTTCTTT. It yields the protein CASSPPAGLVDVEAFF.

This chain connects TRBV4-1 to TRBJ2-7, with D possibly matching TRBD2 (5 bases). Trimming cost V 2 bases and J 2 bases, with 19 bases left between them. There are 17 residues in the CDR3. Looked up from germline, CDR1 is MGHRA and CDR2 is YSYEKL. The CDR3 DNA sequence: TGCGCCAGCAGCCAAACGGTAGCGTCCTACTCTACCTACGAGCAGTACTTC. Translating gives CASSQTVASYSTYEQYF.

The chain links TRBV9 to TRBJ2-2; TRBD2 matches 8 bases. This CDR3 spans 16 amino acids. The V gene end was trimmed by 0 bases and the J gene end by 5 bases; junction bases not matched to a gene: 6. Germline V gene sequence: CDR1 SGDLS, CDR2 YYNGEE. DNA of the CDR3: TGTGCCAGCAGCGTAGAATCGGGCGGGGGGACCGGGGAGCTGTTTTTT. It yields the protein CASSVESGGGTGELFF.

The chain uses TRBV9 and TRBJ2-3; 10 bases match TRBD2. The CDR3 runs 14 residues. Germline V gene sequence: CDR1 SGDLS, CDR2 YYNGEE. V lost 2 bases and J lost 10; bases outside the gene matches: 7. CDR3 loop: CASSVLAGEGPQYF. The DNA of the CDR3 is TGTGCCAGCAGCGTGCTAGCGGGAGAAGGCCCGCAGTATTTT.

The chain has TRBV4-2 and TRBJ2-3; 8 bases map to TRBD2. CDR1 LGHNA and CDR2 YNFKEQ come from the germline V gene. The V segment lost 0 bases and the J segment 0 bases; nucleotides outside the gene matches: 2. The CDR3 spans 16 residues. The CDR3 is CASSQEVAGSTDTQYF. The CDR3 bases are TGTGCCAGCAGCCAAGAAGTAGCGGGGAGCACAGATACGCAGTATTTT.

This chain joins TRBV5-1 and TRBJ2-1; TRBD2 matches at 16 bases. The CDR3 totals 19 residues. V was pared by 4 bases and J by 0 bases, with 7 bases of the junction left unmatched. Germline CDR1 reads SGHRS; CDR2 reads YFSETQ. CDR3: CASSTPGLAGGSSYNEQFF. As DNA, the CDR3 is TGCGCCAGCAGCACACCGGGACTAGCGGGAGGGAGCTCCTACAATGAGCAGTTCTTC.

The chain joins TRBV4-1 to TRBJ1-3; D is uncertain. Germline-derived CDR1 and CDR2 are MGHRA and YSYEKL. The V end was cut by 0 bases, the J end by 0 bases, with 6 bases between. CDR3 length: 15 amino acids. CDR3 region: CASSQEVGSGNTIYF. CDR3 DNA: TGCGCCAGCAGCCAAGAGGTCGGCTCTGGAAACACCATATATTTT.

The chain carries TRBV29-1 and TRBJ1-2, with D uncertain. CDR1 is SQVTM, CDR2 ANQGSEA, per germline. Trimming cost V 6 bases and J 5 bases, with 10 bases left between them. This CDR3 region has 11 residues. CDR3 sequence (DNA): TGCAGCGTCATAGACGGGTATGGCTACACCTTC. It codes for CSVIDGYGYTF.

CDR3 sequence (DNA): TGTGCCAGCAGCTCCGGTAACTATGGCTACACCTTC. Translated: CASSSGNYGYTF. The V and J genes are TRBV11-2 and TRBJ1-2, with D unclear. The CDR3 totals 12 residues. In germline, CDR1 is SGHAT, CDR2 FQNNGV. Trimming cost V 4 bases and J 1 base, with 4 bases left between them.

The V gene is TRBV5-1, the J gene TRBJ2-3, with TRBD2 matching over 9 bases. Germline-derived CDR1 and CDR2 are SGHRS and YFSETQ. The CDR3 has 17 amino acids. The trim removed 0 bases at V and 2 bases at J, leaving 7 bases unmatched. The CDR3, as DNA: TGCGCCAGCAGCTTGGTCCCAGCGGGGGGCATCACAGATACGCAGTATTTT. Its protein is CASSLVPAGGITDTQYF.

The V and J genes are TRBV4-1 and TRBJ2-2, with 10 bases lining up with TRBD2. Unmatched junction bases numbered 8, after V lost 1 base and J lost 6 bases. CDR3 length: 17 residues. Germline V gene data show CDR1 as MGHRA and CDR2 as YSYEKL. CDR3: CASSQARAGGPAGELFF. Here the CDR3 DNA reads TGCGCCAGCAGCCAAGCCCGAGCGGGAGGGCCGGCCGGGGAGCTGTTTTTT.

The chain is built from TRBV4-1 and TRBJ2-4; unclear D gene. There are 16 residues in the CDR3. Germline CDR1 reads MGHRA; CDR2 reads YSYEKL. V lost 0 bases and J lost 0, with 9 bases in between. CDR3 DNA: TGCGCCAGCAGCCAAGAAGCCACGAGAGCCAAAAACATTCAGTACTTC. It yields the protein CASSQEATRAKNIQYF.